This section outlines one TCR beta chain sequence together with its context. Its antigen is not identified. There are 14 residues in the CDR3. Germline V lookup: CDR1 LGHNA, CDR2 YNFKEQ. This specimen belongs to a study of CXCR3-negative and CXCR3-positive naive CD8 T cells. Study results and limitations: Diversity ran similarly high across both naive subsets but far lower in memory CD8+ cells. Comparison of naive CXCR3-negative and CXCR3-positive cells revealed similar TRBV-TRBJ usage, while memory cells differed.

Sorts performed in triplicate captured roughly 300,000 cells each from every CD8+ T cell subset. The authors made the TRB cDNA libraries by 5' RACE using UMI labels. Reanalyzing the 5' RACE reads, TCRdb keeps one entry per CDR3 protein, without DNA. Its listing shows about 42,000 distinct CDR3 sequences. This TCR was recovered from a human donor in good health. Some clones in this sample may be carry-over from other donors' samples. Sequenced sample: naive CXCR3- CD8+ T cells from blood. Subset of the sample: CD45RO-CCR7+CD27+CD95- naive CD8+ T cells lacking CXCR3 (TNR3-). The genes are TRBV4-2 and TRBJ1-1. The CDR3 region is CASSYQDLGTEAFF.